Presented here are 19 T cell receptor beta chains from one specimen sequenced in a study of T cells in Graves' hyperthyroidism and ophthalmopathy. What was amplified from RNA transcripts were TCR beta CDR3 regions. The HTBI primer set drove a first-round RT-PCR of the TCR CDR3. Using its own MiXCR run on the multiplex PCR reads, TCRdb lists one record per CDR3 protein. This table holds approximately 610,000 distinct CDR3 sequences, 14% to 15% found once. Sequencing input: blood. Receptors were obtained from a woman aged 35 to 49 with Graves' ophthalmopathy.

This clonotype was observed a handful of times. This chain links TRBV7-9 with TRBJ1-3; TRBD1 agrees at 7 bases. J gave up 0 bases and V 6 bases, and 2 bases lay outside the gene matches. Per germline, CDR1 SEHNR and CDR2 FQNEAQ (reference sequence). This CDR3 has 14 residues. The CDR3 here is CASRGTDSGNTIYF. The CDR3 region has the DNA TGTGCCAGCAGGGGGACAGACTCTGGAAACACCATATATTTT.

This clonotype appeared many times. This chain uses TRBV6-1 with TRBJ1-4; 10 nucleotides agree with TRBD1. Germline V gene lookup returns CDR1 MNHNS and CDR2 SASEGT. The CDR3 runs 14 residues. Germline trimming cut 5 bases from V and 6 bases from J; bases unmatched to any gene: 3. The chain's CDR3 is CASSTGQGYEKLFF. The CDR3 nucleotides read TGTGCCAGCAGTACGGGACAGGGGTATGAAAAACTGTTTTTT.

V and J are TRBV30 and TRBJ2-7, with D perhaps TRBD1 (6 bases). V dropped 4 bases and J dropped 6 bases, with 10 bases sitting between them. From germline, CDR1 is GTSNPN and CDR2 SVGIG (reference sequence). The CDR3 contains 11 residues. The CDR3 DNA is TGTGCCTGGAACAGGGAGACCGAGCAGTACTTC. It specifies CAWNRETEQYF.

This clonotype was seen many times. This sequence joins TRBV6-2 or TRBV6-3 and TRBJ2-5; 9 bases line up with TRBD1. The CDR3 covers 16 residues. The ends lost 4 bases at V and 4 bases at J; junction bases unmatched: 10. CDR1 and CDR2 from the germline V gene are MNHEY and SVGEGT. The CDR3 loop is CASSSLQTGGGETQYF. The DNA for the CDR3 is TGTGCCAGCAGTTCCCTTCAGACAGGGGGAGGAGAGACCCAGTACTTC.

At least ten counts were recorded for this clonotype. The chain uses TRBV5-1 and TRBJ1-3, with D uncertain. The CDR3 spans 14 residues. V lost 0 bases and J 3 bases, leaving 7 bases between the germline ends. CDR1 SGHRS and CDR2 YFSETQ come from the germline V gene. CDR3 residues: CASSLGAYGNTIYF. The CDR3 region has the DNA TGCGCCAGCAGCTTGGGGGCCTATGGAAACACCATATATTTT.

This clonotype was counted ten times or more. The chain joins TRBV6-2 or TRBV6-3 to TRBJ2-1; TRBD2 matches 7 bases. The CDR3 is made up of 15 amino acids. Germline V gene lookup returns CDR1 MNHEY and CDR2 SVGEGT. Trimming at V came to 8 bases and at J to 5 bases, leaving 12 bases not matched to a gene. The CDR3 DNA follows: TGTGCCAGCCTGGTTGGGTCTAGCGGCGACAATGAGCAGTTCTTC. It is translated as CASLVGSSGDNEQFF.

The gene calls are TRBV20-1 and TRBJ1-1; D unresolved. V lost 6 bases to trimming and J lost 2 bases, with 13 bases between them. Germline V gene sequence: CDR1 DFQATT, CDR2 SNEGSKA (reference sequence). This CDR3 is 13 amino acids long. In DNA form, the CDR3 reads TGCAGTGCGCTAGGACCACGCAACACTGAAGCTTTCTTT. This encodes CSALGPRNTEAFF.

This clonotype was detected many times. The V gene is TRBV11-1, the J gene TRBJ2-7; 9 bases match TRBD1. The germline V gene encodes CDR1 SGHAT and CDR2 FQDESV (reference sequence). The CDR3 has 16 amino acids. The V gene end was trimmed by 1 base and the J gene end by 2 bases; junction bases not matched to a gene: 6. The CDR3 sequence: CASSLGGTGRPYEQYF. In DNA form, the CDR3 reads TGTGCCAGCAGCTTAGGTGGGACAGGGAGGCCCTACGAGCAGTACTTC.

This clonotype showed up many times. The CDR3 reads CASSYEGGYTF. In DNA, the CDR3 is TGTGCCAGCAGTTACGAGGGGGGCTACACCTTC. The V gene is TRBV6-5, the J gene TRBJ1-2, with a tentative D call TRBD1 (5 bases). CDR3 length: 11 amino acids. Looked up from germline, CDR1 is MNHEY and CDR2 is SVGAGI. V was trimmed by 2 bases and J by 8 bases, leaving 6 bases between them.

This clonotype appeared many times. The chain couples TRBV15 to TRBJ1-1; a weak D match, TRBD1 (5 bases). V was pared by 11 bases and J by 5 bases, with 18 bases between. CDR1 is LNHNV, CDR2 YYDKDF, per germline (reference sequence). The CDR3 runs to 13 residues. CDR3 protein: CASGLRVGTEAFF. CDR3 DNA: TGTGCCTCAGGGCTCAGGGTCGGTACTGAAGCTTTCTTT.

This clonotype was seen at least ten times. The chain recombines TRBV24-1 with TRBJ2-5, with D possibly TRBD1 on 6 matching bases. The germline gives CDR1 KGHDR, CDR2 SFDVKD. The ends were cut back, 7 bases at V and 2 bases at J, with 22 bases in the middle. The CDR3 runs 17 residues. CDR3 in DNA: TGTGCCACCAGCCCTAACGAGGGGGTACCCTATCAAGAGACCCAGTACTTC. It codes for CATSPNEGVPYQETQYF.

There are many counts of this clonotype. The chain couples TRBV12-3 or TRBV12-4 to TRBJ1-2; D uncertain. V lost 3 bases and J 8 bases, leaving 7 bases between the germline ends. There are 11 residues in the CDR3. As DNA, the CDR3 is TGTGCCAGCAGTTTCGACCGCGGCTACACCTTC. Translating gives CASSFDRGYTF.

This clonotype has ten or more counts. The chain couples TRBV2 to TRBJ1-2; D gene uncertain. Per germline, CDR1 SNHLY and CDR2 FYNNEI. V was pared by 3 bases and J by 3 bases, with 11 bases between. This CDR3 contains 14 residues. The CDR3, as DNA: TGTGCCAGCAGTGATTCAGGCAGATACTATGGCTACACCTTC. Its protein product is CASSDSGRYYGYTF.

As DNA, the CDR3 is TGTGCCAGCAGCTTTTCGGGACAGGCCACTGAAGCTTTCTTT. Translated, it gives CASSFSGQATEAFF. The chain joins TRBV11-1 to TRBJ1-1; 8 nucleotides match TRBD1. The germline CDR1 and CDR2 sequences are SGHAT and FQDESV (reference sequence). The CDR3 totals 14 residues. Trimming took 3 bases from V and 4 from J; bases not matched to a gene: 4.

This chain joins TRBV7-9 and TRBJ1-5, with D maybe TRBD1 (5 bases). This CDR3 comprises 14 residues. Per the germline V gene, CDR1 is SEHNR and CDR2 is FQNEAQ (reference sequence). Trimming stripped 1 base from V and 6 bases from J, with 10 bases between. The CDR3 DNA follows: TGTGCCAGCAGCTTAGGTTACGGGGGTCAGCCCCAGCATTTT. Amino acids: CASSLGYGGQPQHF.

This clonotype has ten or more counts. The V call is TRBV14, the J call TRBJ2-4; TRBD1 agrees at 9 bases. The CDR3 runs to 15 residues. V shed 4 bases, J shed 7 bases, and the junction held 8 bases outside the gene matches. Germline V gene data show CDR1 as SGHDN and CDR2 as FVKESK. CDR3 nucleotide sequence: TGTGCCAGCAGCCTTTCCGGGACAGGGAAGAACATTCAGTACTTC. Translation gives CASSLSGTGKNIQYF.

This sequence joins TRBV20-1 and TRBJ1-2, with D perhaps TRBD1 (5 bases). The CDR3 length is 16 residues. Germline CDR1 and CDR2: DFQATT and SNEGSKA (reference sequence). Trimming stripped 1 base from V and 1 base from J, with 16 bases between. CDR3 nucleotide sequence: TGCAGTGCTAGAGGAGACAGTCAGATCTTTAACTATGGCTACACCTTC. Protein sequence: CSARGDSQIFNYGYTF.

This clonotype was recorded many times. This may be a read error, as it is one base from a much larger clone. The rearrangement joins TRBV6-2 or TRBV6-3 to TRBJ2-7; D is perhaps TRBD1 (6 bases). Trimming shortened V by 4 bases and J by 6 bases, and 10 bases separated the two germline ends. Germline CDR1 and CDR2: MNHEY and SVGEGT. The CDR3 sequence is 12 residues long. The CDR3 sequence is CASSWTVTEQYF. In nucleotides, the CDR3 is TGTGCCAGCAGTTGGACAGTCACCGAGCAGTACTTC.

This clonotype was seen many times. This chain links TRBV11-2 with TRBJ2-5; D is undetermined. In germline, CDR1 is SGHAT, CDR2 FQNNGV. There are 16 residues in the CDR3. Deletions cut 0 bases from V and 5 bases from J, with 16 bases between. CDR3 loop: CASSLDPAYPQETQYF. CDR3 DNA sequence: TGTGCCAGCAGCTTAGATCCAGCCTACCCCCAGGAGACCCAGTACTTC.